The text below deals with one T cell receptor (beta chain). Its antigen is undetermined. The data belong to a study of CD8+ T cells in alopecia areata. Study-level findings and limits: Relative to normal scalp, lesional scalp, especially alopecia totalis/universalis, showed higher clonality. Possibly as an HLA-related effect, TCR sharing across patients appeared less clear than in mice.

cDNA prepared by RNA extraction and subsequent reverse transcription served as the template for sequencing. Method: immunoSEQ multiplex PCR; TCRdb's copy keeps in-frame clones and lacks some. This sample carries 110,000 to 150,000 clones, approximately 49% of them seen once, and the ten largest clones take 0.95% to 1%. Trimming removed 6 bases at V and 4 bases at J, with 21 bases between. Germline V gene sequence: CDR1 MDHEN, CDR2 SYDVKM. The CDR3 consists of 17 residues. Specimens obtained from alopecia areata patients comprised lesional scalp punch biopsies and peripheral blood. PBMCs, the starting material, were the source of sorted CD4+ and CD8+ T cells.

The sequencing used CD4+ T cells sorted from blood, collected at week 0. J is TRBJ2-2 and V is TRBV28; a possible D gene is TRBD2 (6 bases). This sequence was found in a human donor with alopecia areata. The CDR3 protein is CASRPGTARRGTGELFF. Written as DNA, the CDR3 is TGTGCCAGCAGACCCGGGACCGCCCGGCGGGGCACCGGGGAGCTGTTTTTT.